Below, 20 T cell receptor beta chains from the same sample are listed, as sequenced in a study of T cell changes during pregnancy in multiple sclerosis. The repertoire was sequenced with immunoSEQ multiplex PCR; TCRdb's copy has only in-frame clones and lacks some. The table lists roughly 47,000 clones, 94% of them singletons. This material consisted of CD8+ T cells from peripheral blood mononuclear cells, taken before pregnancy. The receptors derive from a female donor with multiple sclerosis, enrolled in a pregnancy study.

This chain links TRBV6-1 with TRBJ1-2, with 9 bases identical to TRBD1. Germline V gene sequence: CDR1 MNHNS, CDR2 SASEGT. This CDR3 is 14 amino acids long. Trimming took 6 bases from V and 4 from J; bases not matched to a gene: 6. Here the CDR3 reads CASRRTGVVYGYTF. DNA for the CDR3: TGTGCCAGCAGAAGGACAGGGGTCGTCTATGGCTACACCTTC.

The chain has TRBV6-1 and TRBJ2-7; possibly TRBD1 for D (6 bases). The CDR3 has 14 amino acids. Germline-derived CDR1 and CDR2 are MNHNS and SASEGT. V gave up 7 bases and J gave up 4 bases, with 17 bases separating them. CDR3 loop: CASTLRGQPYEQYF. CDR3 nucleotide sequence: TGTGCCAGCACTCTAAGAGGACAGCCATACGAGCAGTACTTC.

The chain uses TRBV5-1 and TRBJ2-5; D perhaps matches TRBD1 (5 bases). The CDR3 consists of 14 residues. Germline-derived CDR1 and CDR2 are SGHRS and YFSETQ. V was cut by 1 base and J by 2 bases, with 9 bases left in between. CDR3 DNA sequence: TGCGCCAGCAGCTTGAGACAGATACAAGAGACCCAGTACTTC. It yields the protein CASSLRQIQETQYF.

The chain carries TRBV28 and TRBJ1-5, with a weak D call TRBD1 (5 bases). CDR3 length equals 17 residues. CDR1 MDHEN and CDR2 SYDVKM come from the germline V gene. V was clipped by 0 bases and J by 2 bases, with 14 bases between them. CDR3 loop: CASSLWPPGQGNQPQHF. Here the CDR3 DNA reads TGTGCCAGCAGTTTATGGCCCCCCGGACAAGGCAATCAGCCCCAGCATTTT.

Here the CDR3 DNA reads TGCGCCAGCAGCCCATCATCCCACGAGCAGTACTTC. This encodes CASSPSSHEQYF. This chain uses TRBV5-1 with TRBJ2-7; D is ambiguous. Germline V lookup: CDR1 SGHRS, CDR2 YFSETQ. The V end was cut by 4 bases, the J end by 5 bases, with 10 bases between. The CDR3 contains 12 residues.

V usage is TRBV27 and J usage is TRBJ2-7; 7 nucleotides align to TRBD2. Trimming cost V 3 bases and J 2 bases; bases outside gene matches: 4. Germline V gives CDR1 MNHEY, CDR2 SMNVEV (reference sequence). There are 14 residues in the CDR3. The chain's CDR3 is CASSFASGTYEQYF. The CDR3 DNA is TGTGCCAGCAGTTTTGCTAGCGGCACCTACGAGCAGTACTTC.

The CDR3 is CASRSGGDYEQYF. Here the CDR3 DNA reads TGTGCCAGCAGGAGTGGGGGGGATTACGAGCAGTACTTC. J is TRBJ2-7 and V is TRBV6-1; 7 bases are shared with TRBD2. The germline V gene encodes CDR1 MNHNS and CDR2 SASEGT. With V trimmed by 6 bases and J by 4 bases, 6 bases remained unmatched. This CDR3 is 13 amino acids long.

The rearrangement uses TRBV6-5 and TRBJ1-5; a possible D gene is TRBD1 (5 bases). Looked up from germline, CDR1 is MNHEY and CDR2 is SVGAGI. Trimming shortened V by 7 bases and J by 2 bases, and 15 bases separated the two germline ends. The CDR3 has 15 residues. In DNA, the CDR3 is TGTGCCAGCAAGCCGTTTCAGGGTGGCAATCAGCCCCAGCATTTT. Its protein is CASKPFQGGNQPQHF.

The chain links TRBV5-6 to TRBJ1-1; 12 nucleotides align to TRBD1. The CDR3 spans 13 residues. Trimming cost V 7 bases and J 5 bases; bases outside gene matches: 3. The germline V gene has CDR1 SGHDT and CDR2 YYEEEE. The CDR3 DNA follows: TGTGCCAGCGGGACAGGGGGCCGAACTGAAGCTTTCTTT. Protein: CASGTGGRTEAFF.

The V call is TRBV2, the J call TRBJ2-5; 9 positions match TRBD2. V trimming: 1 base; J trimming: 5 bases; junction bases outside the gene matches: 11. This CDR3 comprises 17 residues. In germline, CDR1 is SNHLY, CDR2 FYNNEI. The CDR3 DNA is TGTGCCAGCAGTGAAGGGTCCTCGGCGGGAGGGTACGAGACCCAGTACTTC. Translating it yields CASSEGSSAGGYETQYF. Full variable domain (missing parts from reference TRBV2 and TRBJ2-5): EPEVTQTPSHQVTQMGQEVILRCVPISNHLYFYWYRQILGQKVEFLVSFYNNEISEKSEIFDDQFSVERPDGSNFTLKIRSTKLEDSAMYFCASSEGSSAGGYETQYFGPGTRLLVL.

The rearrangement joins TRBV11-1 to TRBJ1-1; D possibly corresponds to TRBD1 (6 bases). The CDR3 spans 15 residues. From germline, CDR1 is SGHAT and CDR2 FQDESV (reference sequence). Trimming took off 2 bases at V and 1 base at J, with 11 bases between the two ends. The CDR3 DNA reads TGTGCCAGCAGCTTAATGGGGGCGCGGAACACTGAAGCTTTCTTT. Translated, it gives CASSLMGARNTEAFF.

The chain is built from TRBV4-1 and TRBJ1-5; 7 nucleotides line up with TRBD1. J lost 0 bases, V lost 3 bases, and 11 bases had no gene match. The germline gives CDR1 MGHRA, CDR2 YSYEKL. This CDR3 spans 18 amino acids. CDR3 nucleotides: TGCGCCAGCAGCCACGTAGGGGCAGGGGGTTATAGCAATCAGCCCCAGCATTTT. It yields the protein CASSHVGAGGYSNQPQHF.

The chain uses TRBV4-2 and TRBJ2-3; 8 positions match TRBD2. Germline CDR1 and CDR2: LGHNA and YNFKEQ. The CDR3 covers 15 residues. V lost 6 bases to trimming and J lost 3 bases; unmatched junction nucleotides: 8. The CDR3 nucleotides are TGTGCCAGCAGTTCCAGGACTAGCCGGACAGATACGCAGTATTTT. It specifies CASSSRTSRTDTQYF.

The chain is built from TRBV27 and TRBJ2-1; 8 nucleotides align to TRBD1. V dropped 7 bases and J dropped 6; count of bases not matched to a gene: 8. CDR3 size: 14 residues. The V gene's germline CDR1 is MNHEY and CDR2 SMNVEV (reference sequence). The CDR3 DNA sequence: TGTGCCAGCAAACCCGGGACAGGAATCAATGAGCAGTTCTTC. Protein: CASKPGTGINEQFF.

The CDR3, as DNA: TGCGCCAGCAGTCAAAAGATCCGGGACAGGGGGCGTCAGATCGTCTACGAGCAGTACTTC. Translated, it gives CASSQKIRDRGRQIVYEQYF. The J gene is TRBJ2-7, the V gene TRBV23-1, with TRBD1 identical over 12 bases. TRBV23-1 is filed as an ORF, its function uncertain. The CDR3 has 20 residues. The trim removed 2 bases at V and 3 bases at J, leaving 17 bases unmatched.

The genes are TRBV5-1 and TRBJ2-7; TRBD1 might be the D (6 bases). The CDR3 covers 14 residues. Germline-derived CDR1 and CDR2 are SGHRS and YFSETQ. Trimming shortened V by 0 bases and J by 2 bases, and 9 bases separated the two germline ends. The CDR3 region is CASSLGDTTYEQYF. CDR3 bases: TGCGCCAGCAGCTTGGGGGACACGACCTACGAGCAGTACTTC.

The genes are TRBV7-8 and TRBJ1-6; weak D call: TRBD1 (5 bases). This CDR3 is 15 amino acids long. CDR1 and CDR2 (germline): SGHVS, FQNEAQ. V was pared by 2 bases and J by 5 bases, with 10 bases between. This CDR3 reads CASSLLPRDNSPLHF. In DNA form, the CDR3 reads TGTGCCAGCAGCTTATTGCCCAGGGATAATTCACCCCTCCACTTT.

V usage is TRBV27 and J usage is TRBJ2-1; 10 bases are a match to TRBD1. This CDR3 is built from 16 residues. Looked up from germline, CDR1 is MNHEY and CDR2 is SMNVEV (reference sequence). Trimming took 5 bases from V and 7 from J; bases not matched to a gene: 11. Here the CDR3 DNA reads TGTGCCAGCAGTGGCACGACAGGGGGCGCGTTTAATGAGCAGTTCTTC. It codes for CASSGTTGGAFNEQFF.

CDR3 DNA sequence: TGTGCCAGCAGTGTCGGGACTTCGAACACCGGGGAGCTGTTTTTT. Translating it yields CASSVGTSNTGELFF. The V and J genes are TRBV2 and TRBJ2-2, with D perhaps TRBD2 (6 bases). The V end lost 4 bases, the J end lost 0 bases, and 9 bases lay between the germline ends. CDR1 is SNHLY and CDR2 is FYNNEI in the germline V gene. The CDR3 is 15 amino acids.

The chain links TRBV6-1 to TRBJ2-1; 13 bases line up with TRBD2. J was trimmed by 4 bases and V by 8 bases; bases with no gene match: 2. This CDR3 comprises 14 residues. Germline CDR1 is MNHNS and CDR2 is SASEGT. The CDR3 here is CASGTSGAYNEQFF. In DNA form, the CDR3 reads TGTGCCAGCGGGACTAGCGGGGCATACAATGAGCAGTTCTTC.